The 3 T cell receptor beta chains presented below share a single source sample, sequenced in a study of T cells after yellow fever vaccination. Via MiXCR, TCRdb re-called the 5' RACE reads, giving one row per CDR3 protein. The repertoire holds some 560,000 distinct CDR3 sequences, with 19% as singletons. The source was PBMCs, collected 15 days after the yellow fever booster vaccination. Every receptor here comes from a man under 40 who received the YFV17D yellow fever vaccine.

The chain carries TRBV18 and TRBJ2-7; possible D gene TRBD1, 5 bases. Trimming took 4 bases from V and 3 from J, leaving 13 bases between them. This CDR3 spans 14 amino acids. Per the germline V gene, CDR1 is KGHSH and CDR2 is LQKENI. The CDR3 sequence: CASSLPTEDYEQYF. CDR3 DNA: TGTGCCAGCTCACTCCCGACAGAAGACTACGAGCAGTACTTC.

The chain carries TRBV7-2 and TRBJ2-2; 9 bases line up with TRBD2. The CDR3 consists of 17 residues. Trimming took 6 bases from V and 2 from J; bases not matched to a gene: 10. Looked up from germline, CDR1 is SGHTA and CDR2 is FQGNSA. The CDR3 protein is CASRVVAGATNTGELFF. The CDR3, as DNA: TGTGCCAGCAGAGTAGTAGCGGGAGCGACTAACACCGGGGAGCTGTTTTTT.

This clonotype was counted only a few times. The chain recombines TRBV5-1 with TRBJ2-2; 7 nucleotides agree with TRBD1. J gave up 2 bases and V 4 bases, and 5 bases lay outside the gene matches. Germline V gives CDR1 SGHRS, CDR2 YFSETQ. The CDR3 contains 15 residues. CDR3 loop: CASSKTGFNTGELFF. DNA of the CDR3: TGCGCCAGCAGCAAGACAGGGTTCAACACCGGGGAGCTGTTTTTT.